This is a list of T cell receptor beta chains from one sample in a study of control samples from healthy donors and cancer patients. Only in-frame clones appear in the TCRdb table, and some are missing; sequencing was by immunoSEQ multiplex PCR. The table has some 90,000 clones, around 86% seen once. Sequencing was performed on blood. These receptors originate from a woman aged 45-59 years in good health. The CDR3 runs from the conserved cysteine through the conserved F or W. D genes are given only for firm matches. For some rows the clone size is stated as once, few or many, or as a class when expanded; others skip it.

cdr3_aa cdr3_nt v_call clone_size d_call j_call
CASSYSSNTAFRAKNIQYF TGTGCCAGCAGTTACTCCTCAAACACAGCGTTTAGAGCCAAAAACATTCAGTACTTC TRBV6-2/TRBV6-3 NA NA TRBJ2-4
CASSQEGTEAFF TGTGCCAGCAGCCAAGAGGGAACTGAAGCTTTCTTT TRBV3-1/TRBV3-2 NA NA TRBJ1-1
CASSQNRLAGGRGGYTF TGTGCCAGCAGCCAAAACAGGCTCGCTGGGGGAAGGGGGGGCTACACCTTC TRBV3-1/TRBV3-2 NA NA TRBJ1-2
CASSPIVGDTEAFF TGTGCCAGCAGTCCTATAGTAGGGGACACTGAAGCTTTCTTT TRBV6-5 NA NA TRBJ1-1
CASSLKDSVGYGYTF TGTGCCAGCAGTTTAAAGGACAGCGTGGGCTATGGCTACACCTTC TRBV27 NA NA TRBJ1-2
CATQVGYIGYGYTF TGTGCCACCCAAGTGGGGTATATTGGTTATGGCTACACCTTC TRBV19 NA NA TRBJ1-2
CASMTSGAYEQYF TGTGCCAGCATGACTAGCGGGGCATACGAGCAGTACTTC TRBV6-5 NA TRBD2 TRBJ2-7
CASSQEDRGGGYTF TGTGCCAGCAGCCAAGAGGACAGGGGGGGCGGCTACACCTTC TRBV3-1/TRBV3-2 NA TRBD1 TRBJ1-2
CASSSERGYEQYF TGTGCCAGTAGTTCGGAAAGGGGCTACGAGCAGTACTTC TRBV19 NA NA TRBJ2-7
CASSQDPGSRTGELFF TGCGCCAGCAGCCAAGATCCCGGGAGCCGCACCGGGGAGCTGTTTTTT TRBV4-3 NA NA TRBJ2-2
CASSLLDFYNEQFF TGTGCCAGCAGTTTGTTGGACTTTTACAATGAGCAGTTCTTC TRBV28 NA NA TRBJ2-1
CASSYGGRGGTQYF TGTGCCAGCAGTTATGGCGGGAGGGGGGGTACGCAGTATTTT TRBV6-5 once TRBD2 TRBJ2-3
CASRPGTGDEKLFF TGTGCCAGCAGGCCCGGGACAGGGGATGAAAAACTGTTTTTT TRBV7-2 NA TRBD1 TRBJ1-4
CASSRPRPDTQYF TGTGCCAGCAGCCGTCCCCGACCAGATACGCAGTATTTT TRBV12-3/TRBV12-4 NA NA TRBJ2-3
CASSPGLSHYQETQYF TGCGCCAGCAGCCCCGGACTATCTCATTACCAAGAGACCCAGTACTTC TRBV5-1 NA NA TRBJ2-5
CATSKGSTEAFF TGTGCCACCTCCAAGGGAAGCACTGAAGCTTTCTTT TRBV28 NA NA TRBJ1-1
CASSLDRGTYNSPLHF TGTGCCAGCAGCTTGGACAGGGGAACCTATAATTCACCCCTCCACTTT TRBV5-4 once TRBD1 TRBJ1-6
CASSAQDRQYNEQFF TGTGCCAGCAGCGCCCAGGACAGGCAATACAATGAGCAGTTCTTC TRBV11-2 NA TRBD1 TRBJ2-1
CASSLFGRGETQYF TGTGCCAGCAGCTTATTCGGGAGGGGAGAGACCCAGTACTTC TRBV7-2 NA TRBD2 TRBJ2-5
CASSEGGDGDTQYF TGTGCCAGCAGTGAGGGTGGGGATGGAGATACGCAGTATTTT TRBV6-4 NA NA TRBJ2-3
CASSPVLAGADTQYF TGTGCCAGCAGCCCTGTTCTAGCTGGGGCAGATACGCAGTATTTT TRBV5-6 NA NA TRBJ2-3
CASSTDRVQPQHF TGTGCCAGTAGTACGGACAGGGTTCAGCCCCAGCATTTT TRBV19 NA TRBD1 TRBJ1-5
CASNLAPGTGELFF TGTGCCAGCAACCTCGCACCCGGGACCGGGGAGCTGTTTTTT TRBV28 NA NA TRBJ2-2
CAISESETRAYVYGYTF TGTGCCATCAGTGAGTCTGAGACACGGGCGTATGTCTATGGCTACACCTTC TRBV10-3 NA NA TRBJ1-2
CASSEPALSHRGNEQFF TGTGCCAGCAGTGAACCCGCATTGTCTCACCGGGGGAATGAGCAGTTCTTC TRBV6-1 NA NA TRBJ2-1
CASSLWVSGNTEAFF TGCGCCAGCAGCTTGTGGGTATCGGGGAACACTGAAGCTTTCTTT TRBV5-1 NA NA TRBJ1-1
CASRTGLADNEQFF TGTGCCAGCAGAACTGGACTAGCGGACAATGAGCAGTTCTTC TRBV2 once TRBD2 TRBJ2-1
CASSFGANYGYTF TGTGCCAGCAGTTTTGGGGCTAACTATGGCTACACCTTC TRBV12-3/TRBV12-4 NA NA TRBJ1-2
CASSIAEFLPNTIYF TGTGCCAGTAGTATTGCAGAATTCCTCCCAAACACCATATATTTT TRBV19 NA NA TRBJ1-3
CASSLTGNTGELFF TGTGCCAGCAGCCTGACAGGGAACACCGGGGAGCTGTTTTTT TRBV7-3 NA NA TRBJ2-2
CASSLESLRGSGNTIYF TGTGCCAGCAGCTTAGAATCGCTCAGGGGGTCTGGAAACACCATATATTTT TRBV7-9 NA TRBD1 TRBJ1-3
CASSRGQGYEKLFF TGCGCCAGCAGCCGTGGACAGGGATATGAAAAACTGTTTTTT TRBV4-1 NA TRBD1 TRBJ1-4
CASSTGTVYEKLFF TGTGCCAGCAGTACCGGGACAGTCTATGAAAAACTGTTTTTT TRBV28 NA TRBD1 TRBJ1-4
CASSFSWETQYF TGTGCCAGCAGCTTTTCGTGGGAGACCCAGTACTTC TRBV7-8 NA NA TRBJ2-5
CASSGLAGGSYNEQFF TGTGCCAGCAGCGGACTAGCGGGGGGCTCCTACAATGAGCAGTTCTTC TRBV9 NA TRBD2 TRBJ2-1
CASSPGGVDGYTF TGTGCCAGCAGCCCAGGGGGAGTGGATGGCTACACCTTC TRBV25-1 NA TRBD1 TRBJ1-2
CSAELNEKLFF TGCAGCGCTGAACTTAATGAAAAACTGTTTTTT TRBV29-1 once NA TRBJ1-4
CATSRERTSAYTDTQYF TGTGCCACCAGCAGAGAAAGAACTAGCGCATACACAGATACGCAGTATTTT TRBV15 NA TRBD2 TRBJ2-3
CASSYRLAGEHEQYF TGTGCCAGCAGCTACCGACTAGCGGGAGAACACGAGCAGTACTTC TRBV6-6 NA TRBD2 TRBJ2-7
CASSSPGGMNTEAFF TGTGCCAGCAGCTCCCCGGGGGGCATGAACACTGAAGCTTTCTTT TRBV7-9 once NA TRBJ1-1
CASTPIGGPVETQYF TGTGCCAGCACCCCCATCGGTGGGCCGGTAGAGACCCAGTACTTC TRBV6-5 NA NA TRBJ2-5
CASSLRDNTGELFF TGTGCCAGCAGCCTAAGGGACAACACCGGGGAGCTGTTTTTT TRBV7-9 NA NA TRBJ2-2
CASSMGAGGLKETQYF TGTGCCAGTAGTATGGGAGCGGGGGGTTTAAAAGAGACCCAGTACTTC TRBV19 NA TRBD2 TRBJ2-5
CASRLGLAGPDTQYF TGCGCCAGCCGCCTAGGACTAGCGGGACCAGATACGCAGTATTTT TRBV5-1 NA TRBD2 TRBJ2-3
CASSLNTSPLHF TGTGCCAGCAGCTTAAACACTTCACCCCTCCACTTT TRBV7-2 few NA TRBJ1-6
CASSYGTTFVNEKLFF TGTGCCAGCAGTTACGGCACTACCTTCGTTAATGAAAAACTGTTTTTT TRBV6-5 few NA TRBJ1-4